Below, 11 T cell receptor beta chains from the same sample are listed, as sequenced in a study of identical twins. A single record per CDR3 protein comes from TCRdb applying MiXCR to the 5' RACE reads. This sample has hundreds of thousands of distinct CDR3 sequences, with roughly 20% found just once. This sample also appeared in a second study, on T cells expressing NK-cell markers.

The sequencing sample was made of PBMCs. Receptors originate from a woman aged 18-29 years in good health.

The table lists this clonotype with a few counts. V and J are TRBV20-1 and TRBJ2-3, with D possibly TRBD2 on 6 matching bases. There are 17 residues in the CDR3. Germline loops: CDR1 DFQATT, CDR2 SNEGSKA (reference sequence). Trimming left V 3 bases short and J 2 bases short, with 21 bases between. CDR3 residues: CSASPFGSGKYTDTQYF. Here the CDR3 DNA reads TGCAGTGCTAGCCCTTTTGGTAGCGGAAAGTACACAGATACGCAGTATTTT.

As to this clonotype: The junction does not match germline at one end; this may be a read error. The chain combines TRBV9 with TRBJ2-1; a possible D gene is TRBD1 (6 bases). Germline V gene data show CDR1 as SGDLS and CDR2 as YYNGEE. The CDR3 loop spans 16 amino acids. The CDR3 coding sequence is TGTGTCAGCAGCGGATCCCAGGGGAGCTTGAACAATGAGCAGTTCTTC. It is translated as CVSSGSQGSLNNEQFF.

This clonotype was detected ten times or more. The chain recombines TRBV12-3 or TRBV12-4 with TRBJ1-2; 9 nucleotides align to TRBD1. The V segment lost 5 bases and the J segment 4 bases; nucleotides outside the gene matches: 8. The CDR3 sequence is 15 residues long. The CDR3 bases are TGTGCCAGCAGTCTCGGGACAGGGCGCTTCTATGGCTACACCTTC. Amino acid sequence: CASSLGTGRFYGYTF.

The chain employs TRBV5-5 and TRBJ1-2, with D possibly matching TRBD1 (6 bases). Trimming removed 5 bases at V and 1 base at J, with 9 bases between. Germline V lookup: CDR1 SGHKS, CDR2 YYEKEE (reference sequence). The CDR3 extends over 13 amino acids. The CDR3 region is CASRVDSNYGYTF. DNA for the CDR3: TGTGCCAGCAGGGTGGACAGTAACTATGGCTACACCTTC.

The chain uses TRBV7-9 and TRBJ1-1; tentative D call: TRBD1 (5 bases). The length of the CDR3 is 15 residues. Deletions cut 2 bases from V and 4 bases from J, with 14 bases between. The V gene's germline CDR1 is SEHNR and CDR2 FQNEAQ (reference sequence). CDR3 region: CASSLMRGGGTEAFF. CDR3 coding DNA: TGTGCCAGCAGCTTAATGAGGGGCGGGGGCACTGAAGCTTTCTTT. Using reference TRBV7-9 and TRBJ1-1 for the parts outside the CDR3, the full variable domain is DTGVSQNPRHKITKRGQNVTFRCDPISEHNRLYWYRQTLGQGPEFLTYFQNEAQLEKSRLLSDRFSAERPKGSFSTLEIQRTEQGDSAMYLCASSLMRGGGTEAFFGQGTRLTVV.

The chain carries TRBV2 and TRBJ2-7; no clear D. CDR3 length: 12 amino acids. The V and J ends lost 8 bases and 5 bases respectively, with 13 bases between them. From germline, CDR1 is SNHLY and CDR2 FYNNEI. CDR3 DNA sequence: TGTGCCAGCGCGGACCCTGGGAACGAGCAGTACTTC. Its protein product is CASADPGNEQYF.

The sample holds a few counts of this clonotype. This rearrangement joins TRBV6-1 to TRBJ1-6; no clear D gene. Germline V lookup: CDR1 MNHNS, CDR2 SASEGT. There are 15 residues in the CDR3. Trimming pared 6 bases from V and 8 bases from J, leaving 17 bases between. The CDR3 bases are TGTGCCAGCAGCTCCCTGGCAGGACTTGATTCACCCCTCCACTTT. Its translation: CASSSLAGLDSPLHF.

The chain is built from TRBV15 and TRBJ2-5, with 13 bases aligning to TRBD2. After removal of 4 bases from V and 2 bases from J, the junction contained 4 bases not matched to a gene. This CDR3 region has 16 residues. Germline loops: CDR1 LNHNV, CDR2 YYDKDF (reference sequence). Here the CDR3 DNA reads TGTGCCACCAGCATGACTAGCGGGGGGCCTCAAGAGACCCAGTACTTC. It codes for CATSMTSGGPQETQYF.

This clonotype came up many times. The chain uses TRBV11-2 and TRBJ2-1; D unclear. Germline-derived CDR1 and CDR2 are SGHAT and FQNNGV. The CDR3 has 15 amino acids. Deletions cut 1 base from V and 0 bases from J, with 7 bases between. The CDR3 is CASSLAPSSYNEQFF. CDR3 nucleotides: TGTGCCAGCAGCTTAGCCCCGAGCTCCTACAATGAGCAGTTCTTC.

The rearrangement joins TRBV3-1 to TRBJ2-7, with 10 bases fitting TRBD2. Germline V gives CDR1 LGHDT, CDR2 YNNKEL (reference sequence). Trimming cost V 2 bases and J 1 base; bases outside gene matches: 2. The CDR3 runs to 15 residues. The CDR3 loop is CASSQPGLASYEQYF. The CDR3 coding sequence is TGTGCCAGCAGCCAACCGGGACTAGCGTCCTACGAGCAGTACTTC.

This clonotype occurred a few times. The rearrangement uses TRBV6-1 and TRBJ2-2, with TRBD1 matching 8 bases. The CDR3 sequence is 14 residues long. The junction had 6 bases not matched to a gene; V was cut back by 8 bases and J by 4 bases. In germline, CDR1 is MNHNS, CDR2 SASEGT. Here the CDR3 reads CASGRQGSTGELFF. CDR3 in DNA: TGTGCCAGCGGGAGACAGGGGTCCACCGGGGAGCTGTTTTTT.